These 26 T cell receptor beta chains were all obtained from the same sample, sequenced in a study of blood T cells in healthy people across ages. Primers used in a second PCR of roughly 6 to 11 cycles were a sample-barcoded 5' primer and a J-beta primer mix. Via MiXCR, TCRdb re-called the 5' RACE reads, giving one row per CDR3 protein. The repertoire holds approximately 850,000 distinct CDR3 sequences, with roughly 60% as singletons. Sequenced: blood. These receptors all come from a man aged 25-45 years in good health.

The V call is TRBV4-2, the J call TRBJ2-1; D is undetermined. The length of the CDR3 is 12 residues. Trimming cost V 5 bases and J 10 bases, with 12 bases left between them. From germline, CDR1 is LGHNA and CDR2 YNFKEQ. The CDR3 spells CASSTRGGEQFF. The CDR3 DNA reads TGTGCCAGCAGCACAAGAGGTGGGGAGCAGTTCTTC.

The genes are TRBV12-3 or TRBV12-4 and TRBJ1-5, with D possibly TRBD1 on 5 matching bases. The CDR3 spans 15 residues. Trimming took 3 bases from V and 5 from J, leaving 14 bases between them. Here the CDR3 DNA reads TGTGCCAGCAGTTTGGGACGGATCGGTTATCAGCCCCAGCATTTT. Its translation: CASSLGRIGYQPQHF.

This chain links TRBV7-8 with TRBJ2-4; the match to TRBD2 covers 7 bases. Unmatched junction bases numbered 13, after V lost 2 bases and J lost 15 bases. Germline lookup yields CDR1 SGHVS and CDR2 FQNEAQ. The CDR3 has 14 amino acids. The CDR3, as DNA: TGTGCCAGCAGCTTATCTGAGCTAGCGGACGGGCGGTACTTC. Its translation is CASSLSELADGRYF.

The J gene is TRBJ2-5, the V gene TRBV20-1; TRBD1 matches 8 bases. V lost 1 base to trimming and J lost 4 bases; unmatched junction nucleotides: 5. Germline V gene lookup returns CDR1 DFQATT and CDR2 SNEGSKA (reference sequence). CDR3 length: 14 amino acids. The CDR3 DNA sequence: TGCAGTGCTAGAGGGACAGGGTGGACAGAGACCCAGTACTTC. It encodes CSARGTGWTETQYF.

A single count supports this clonotype. This chain joins TRBV6-1 and TRBJ2-5; no reliable D call. Germline lookup yields CDR1 MNHNS and CDR2 SASEGT. The CDR3 length is 11 residues. Deletions cut 7 bases from V and 5 bases from J, with 8 bases between. The CDR3 spells CASTYGETQYF. The DNA for the CDR3 is TGTGCCAGCACCTACGGTGAGACCCAGTACTTC.

A few counts support this clonotype. CDR3 nucleotides: TGTGCCAGCAGCCAAGTGGGGGGGGGCGCCGGTAGCTATGGCTACACCTTC. Residues: CASSQVGGGAGSYGYTF. The J gene is TRBJ1-2, the V gene TRBV4-2; tentative D call: TRBD1 (6 bases). Trimming cost V 1 base and J 4 bases, with 19 bases left between them. Germline V CDR1 and CDR2: LGHNA, YNFKEQ. The CDR3 loop spans 17 amino acids.

This clonotype came up a few times. The rearrangement links TRBV10-3 to TRBJ1-1, with D tentatively TRBD1 (5 bases). The V end lost 5 bases, the J end lost 1 base, and 17 bases lay between the germline ends. The CDR3 has 16 residues. The germline V gene encodes CDR1 ENHRY and CDR2 SYGVKD. CDR3 in DNA: TGTGCCATCAGTAAGGTAGCGGTAGGGGAGAACACTGAAGCTTTCTTT. The encoded protein is CAISKVAVGENTEAFF.

This sequence joins TRBV20-1 and TRBJ1-3; the D gene is possibly TRBD1 (5 bases). There are 16 residues in the CDR3. Trimming removed 5 bases at V and 0 bases at J, with 17 bases between. Germline V lookup: CDR1 DFQATT, CDR2 SNEGSKA (reference sequence). The CDR3 DNA is TGCAGTGCTTTAGGTAGGGGCCAAAGCTCTGGAAACACCATATATTTT. Translation gives CSALGRGQSSGNTIYF.

The chain employs TRBV25-1 and TRBJ2-7, with D unclear. The germline gives CDR1 MGHDK, CDR2 SYGVNS. Trimming removed 3 bases from V and 1 base from J, with 7 bases in between. The CDR3 contains 13 residues. The CDR3 nucleotides read TGTGCCAGCAGTGAGGGCAGGTCCTACGAGCAGTACTTC. Translated, it gives CASSEGRSYEQYF.

This clonotype was seen more than once but under ten times. The chain employs TRBV18 and TRBJ2-7; 10 nucleotides agree with TRBD1. Germline V lookup: CDR1 KGHSH, CDR2 LQKENI. This CDR3 spans 18 amino acids. V was clipped by 5 bases and J by 1 base; unmatched bases: 14. This CDR3 is CASSAGTGVMGESYEQYF. The CDR3 DNA is TGTGCCAGCTCAGCCGGGACAGGGGTCATGGGGGAATCCTACGAGCAGTACTTC. The variable domain in full, completed from reference TRBV18 and TRBJ2-7, reads NAGVMQNPRHLVRRRGQEARLRCSPMKGHSHVYWYRQLPEEGLKFMVYLQKENIIDESGMPKERFSAEFPKEGPSILRIQQVVRGDSAAYFCASSAGTGVMGESYEQYFGPGTRLTVT.

V gene TRBV3-1 combines with J gene TRBJ2-7; 9 bases map to TRBD1. Unmatched junction bases numbered 2, after V lost 1 base and J lost 1 base. Germline V lookup: CDR1 LGHDT, CDR2 YNNKEL (reference sequence). This CDR3 has 15 residues. Here the CDR3 reads CASSQADRGSYEQYF. The CDR3 region has the DNA TGTGCCAGCAGCCAAGCCGACAGGGGGTCCTACGAGCAGTACTTC.

This clonotype was picked up a small number of times. This chain joins TRBV20-1 and TRBJ1-2; D unclear. Trimming left V 0 bases short and J 0 bases short, with 8 bases between. Per germline, CDR1 DFQATT and CDR2 SNEGSKA (reference sequence). This CDR3 contains 14 residues. In DNA form, the CDR3 reads TGCAGTGCTAGAGATTCGGGAACTAACTATGGCTACACCTTC. Encoded protein: CSARDSGTNYGYTF.

This clonotype was found a few times. The CDR3 loop is CASSYSWRDKNIQYF. Here the CDR3 DNA reads TGTGCCAGCAGTTACTCGTGGCGGGACAAAAACATTCAGTACTTC. The V gene is TRBV6-2 or TRBV6-3, the J gene TRBJ2-4; possibly TRBD2 for D (6 bases). Germline CDR1 and CDR2: MNHEY and SVGEGT. The CDR3 consists of 15 residues. Trimming took off 0 bases at V and 3 bases at J, with 9 bases between the two ends.

This clonotype has a handful of counts. V usage is TRBV9 and J usage is TRBJ2-3; D is possibly TRBD1 (5 bases). The germline gives CDR1 SGDLS, CDR2 YYNGEE. The CDR3 runs to 16 residues. V was trimmed by 0 bases and J by 2 bases, leaving 13 bases between them. The CDR3, as DNA: TGTGCCAGCAGCGTAGGGGGCAACACCTACACAGATACGCAGTATTTT. It translates to CASSVGGNTYTDTQYF.

In its sample, this clonotype was seen once. The rearrangement uses TRBV29-1 and TRBJ2-3; tentative D call: TRBD2 (5 bases). Germline CDR1 and CDR2: SQVTM and ANQGSEA. Trimming stripped 1 base from V and 0 bases from J, with 11 bases between. This CDR3 has 15 residues. In nucleotides, the CDR3 is TGCAGCGTTGAAGGGGCCCGGGGAAGCACAGATACGCAGTATTTT. It specifies CSVEGARGSTDTQYF.

This clonotype was found many times. The rearrangement links TRBV20-1 to TRBJ2-1, with TRBD2 matching over 8 bases. The germline gives CDR1 DFQATT, CDR2 SNEGSKA (reference sequence). The J segment lost 0 bases and the V segment lost 2 bases, leaving 6 bases of the junction unmatched. The CDR3 totals 16 residues. CDR3 in amino acids: CSARQLAASSYNEQFF. In DNA, the CDR3 is TGCAGTGCTAGACAACTAGCGGCTAGCTCCTACAATGAGCAGTTCTTC.

The V gene is TRBV29-1, the J gene TRBJ2-5, with D possibly matching TRBD1 (6 bases). With 1 base removed from V and 1 base from J, the gap between germline ends came to 16 bases. This CDR3 has 16 amino acids. Germline V gene sequence: CDR1 SQVTM, CDR2 ANQGSEA. The CDR3 region is CSVEGRDRQSQETQYF. In nucleotides, the CDR3 is TGCAGCGTTGAAGGAAGAGACAGGCAGTCCCAAGAGACCCAGTACTTC.

V and J are TRBV9 and TRBJ2-3, with no clear D. The CDR3 extends over 14 amino acids. Germline values: CDR1 SGDLS, CDR2 YYNGEE. Deletions cut 3 bases from V and 0 bases from J, with 8 bases between. This chain's CDR3 is CASSAYSSTDTQYF. Written as DNA, the CDR3 is TGTGCCAGCAGCGCCTACTCTAGCACAGATACGCAGTATTTT. The full variable domain, completed using reference TRBV9 and TRBJ2-3, is DSGVTQTPKHLITATGQRVTLRCSPRSGDLSVYWYQQSLDQGLQFLIQYYNGEERAKGNILERFSAQQFPDLHSELNLSSLELGDSALYFCASSAYSSTDTQYFGPGTRLTVL.

This chain joins TRBV9 and TRBJ2-3; TRBD2 matches at 10 bases. This CDR3 has 18 amino acids. Germline assignment: CDR1 SGDLS and CDR2 YYNGEE. V shed 1 base and J 2 bases; nucleotides not matched to a gene: 10. CDR3 sequence: CASSVSTGAGGFTDTQYF. CDR3 nucleotides: TGTGCCAGCAGCGTATCGACGGGAGCGGGGGGGTTCACAGATACGCAGTATTTT. Looking up the rest from reference TRBV9 and TRBJ2-3 gives the full variable domain: DSGVTQTPKHLITATGQRVTLRCSPRSGDLSVYWYQQSLDQGLQFLIQYYNGEERAKGNILERFSAQQFPDLHSELNLSSLELGDSALYFCASSVSTGAGGFTDTQYFGPGTRLTVL.

V is TRBV20-1 and J is TRBJ2-3, with TRBD2 identical over 7 bases. After removal of 0 bases from V and 3 bases from J, the junction contained 9 bases not matched to a gene. CDR1 DFQATT and CDR2 SNEGSKA come from the germline V gene (reference sequence). The CDR3 is 16 amino acids. CDR3 loop: CSARDFAGVGTDTQYF. The DNA of the CDR3 is TGCAGTGCTAGAGATTTTGCGGGAGTTGGGACAGATACGCAGTATTTT.

The chain joins TRBV28 to TRBJ2-7; 8 bases align to TRBD1. Germline V gene lookup returns CDR1 MDHEN and CDR2 SYDVKM. V lost 4 bases to trimming and J lost 5 bases; unmatched junction nucleotides: 10. The CDR3 loop spans 15 amino acids. CDR3 residues: CASSWTGMFTNEQYF. The CDR3 DNA is TGTGCCAGCAGTTGGACAGGGATGTTTACCAACGAGCAGTACTTC. Using reference TRBV28 and TRBJ2-7 for the parts outside the CDR3, the full variable domain is DVKVTQSSRYLVKRTGEKVFLECVQDMDHENMFWYRQDPGLGLRLIYFSYDVKMKEKGDIPEGYSVSREKKERFSLILESASTNQTSMYLCASSWTGMFTNEQYFGPGTRLTVT.

CDR3 in amino acids: CASSYPGRGSYEQYF. The CDR3 DNA reads as TGTGCCAGCAGCTATCCCGGGAGGGGTTCCTACGAGCAGTACTTC. V usage is TRBV7-2 and J usage is TRBJ2-7; 8 positions agree with TRBD2. Losses at the gene ends were 4 bases for V and 1 base for J; bases not matched to a gene: 6. In germline, CDR1 is SGHTA, CDR2 FQGNSA. This CDR3 is built from 15 residues.

Turning to this clonotype: This sequence may be a read error, since a much larger clone differs from it by one base. The chain carries TRBV10-3 and TRBJ2-3; the D is unclear. V lost 0 bases to trimming and J lost 5 bases, with 3 bases between them. The CDR3 is made up of 12 amino acids. CDR1 is ENHRY and CDR2 is SYGVKD in the germline V gene. The CDR3 DNA follows: TGTGCCATCAGTGAGTCGGAAGATACGCAGTATTTT. Its translation is CAISESEDTQYF.

The DNA for the CDR3 is TGTGCCAGCAGCTTCCGAACGGGGGAGGACTATGGCTACACCTTC. This translates into CASSFRTGEDYGYTF. The chain recombines TRBV7-2 with TRBJ1-2; TRBD1 is a possible D gene (5 bases). CDR1 is SGHTA, CDR2 FQGNSA, per germline. CDR3 length equals 15 residues. Trimming stripped 3 bases from V and 3 bases from J, with 14 bases between.

The gene calls are TRBV15 and TRBJ2-1; a possible D gene is TRBD2 (6 bases). V lost 4 bases, J lost 7 bases, and 26 bases lay in between. The CDR3 runs to 18 residues. Germline V CDR1 and CDR2: LNHNV, YYDKDF (reference sequence). The CDR3 is CATSNYGTGVPRDNEQFF. Written as DNA, the CDR3 is TGTGCCACCAGCAATTACGGGACGGGAGTCCCGCGGGATAATGAGCAGTTCTTC.

As regards this clonotype: Sequence at one end of the junction differs from germline and may be a read error. The V call is TRBV2, the J call TRBJ2-3; D not certain. The CDR3 runs to 12 residues. The germline gives CDR1 SNHLY, CDR2 FYNNEI. CDR3 protein: CASIPGTDTQYF. In DNA form, the CDR3 reads TGTGCCAGCATTCCCGGCACAGATACACAGTATTTT.